The TCR beta chain under discussion was sequenced for a study of CD8 T cells in ankylosing spondylitis. This clonotype was seen at least ten times. Its target is unknown. TCRdb recomputed calls from the 5' RACE reads with MiXCR, one row per CDR3 protein. The data contain more than 500,000 distinct CDR3 sequences, about 5.2% of them seen just once; the ten biggest clones take up around 3.5%. Broader study findings: Disease-linked clones were reportedly significantly enriched in matched ankylosing spondylitis synovial fluid. Apparently characteristic of ankylosing spondylitis blood was a TCR beta motif (eight highly homologous variants).

Germline V gene data show CDR1 as DFQATT and CDR2 as SNEGSKA (reference sequence). The CDR3 runs 17 residues. The V gene end was trimmed by 3 bases and the J gene end by 6 bases; junction bases not matched to a gene: 14. This clonotype was sampled from a male donor with ankylosing spondylitis. Sequenced: blood, either unsorted or a sorted T cell fraction (not recorded which). This chain connects TRBV20-1 to TRBJ2-2, with 9 bases matching TRBD1. The CDR3 DNA sequence: TGCAGTGCTAGGGACCCCCCGGGACAGGGTCCCGCCGGGGAGCTGTTTTTT. This encodes CSARDPPGQGPAGELFF.